This TCR beta chain stems from a study of blood T cell repertoires in COVID-19. At the level of the study: Sites in the United States, Italy and Spain provided acute and convalescent COVID-19 samples. From T cells, B-cell-depleted T cells, or PBMCs came the material, which was cDNA or gDNA.

The V gene end was trimmed by 4 bases and the J gene end by 0 bases; junction bases not matched to a gene: 7. Looked up from germline, CDR1 is LNHDA and CDR2 is SQIVND (reference sequence). The CDR3 totals 16 residues. Authors' methods: Nucleated cell number was recorded as an estimate derived from reference gene primer amplification. Assay used: immunoSEQ multiplex PCR; TCRdb lists only in-frame clones, some missing. Clone size and the V and J calls come from that table; the DNA yielded D and trimming. The repertoire holds about 250,000 clones, with roughly 77% as singletons. The source of this sequence is a woman of 80 years or more with acute or convalescent COVID-19. This chain uses TRBV19 with TRBJ1-1; TRBD1 agrees at 8 bases. Sequenced: peripheral blood. CDR3 protein: CASSRGQGTMNTEAFF. DNA of the CDR3: TGTGCCAGTAGTAGAGGACAGGGAACAATGAACACTGAAGCTTTCTTT.